A single sample is the source of the 11 T cell receptor beta chains below, sequenced in a study of CDR3 diversity in severe acne. TCRdb reanalysed the PCR reads using MiXCR and keeps one entry per CDR3 protein. The sample has approximately 80,000 distinct CDR3 sequences, 45% to 55% seen once. The sequenced sample consisted of blood. These receptors were obtained from a male donor in good health, without acne.

In nucleotides, the CDR3 is TGCGCCAGCAGGGACAGGGTGAACTATGGCTACACCATATATTTT. This codes for CASRDRVNYGYTIYF. The J gene is TRBJ1-3, the V gene TRBV5-1; 8 positions match TRBD1. Germline values: CDR1 SGHRS, CDR2 YFSETQ. The junction had 12 bases not matched to a gene; V was cut back by 5 bases and J by 8 bases. This CDR3 is 15 amino acids long.

Judged by abundance, this clonotype is medium-sized (0.01 to 0.1%). The V gene is TRBV20-1, the J gene TRBJ1-5; D remains unclear. The CDR3 covers 13 residues. V was pared by 7 bases and J by 0 bases, with 10 bases between. Per the germline V gene, CDR1 is DFQATT and CDR2 is SNEGSKA (reference sequence). The CDR3 DNA reads TGCAGTGTGGACCGTAATAGCAATCAGCCCCAGCATTTT. Translation: CSVDRNSNQPQHF.

The chain employs TRBV25-1 and TRBJ1-5; no firm D call. CDR1 is MGHDK, CDR2 SYGVNS, per germline. The CDR3 covers 12 residues. The V gene lost 5 bases and the J gene lost 7 bases, with 9 bases spanning the gap. CDR3 nucleotides: TGTGCCAGCAGTTTAGAAAGACAGCCCCAGCATTTT. As protein: CASSLERQPQHF.

This chain uses TRBV4-1 with TRBJ2-7, with TRBD2 matching over 9 bases. V shed 5 bases, J shed 2 bases, and the junction held 4 bases outside the gene matches. This CDR3 region has 14 residues. Germline CDR1 is MGHRA and CDR2 is YSYEKL. The CDR3 loop is CASSATSGTYEQYF. The CDR3 DNA reads as TGCGCCAGCAGCGCGACTAGCGGAACCTACGAGCAGTACTTC.

This clonotype has a handful of counts. This chain links TRBV5-1 with TRBJ1-1; weak D call: TRBD1 (5 bases). The germline V and J ends were trimmed by 3 bases and 9 bases, with 21 bases remaining between them. CDR3 length equals 15 residues. Per germline, CDR1 SGHRS and CDR2 YFSETQ. CDR3 region: CASSSGTDRGDQAFF. The CDR3 nucleotides read TGCGCCAGCAGCTCGGGGACTGACCGAGGGGACCAAGCTTTCTTT.

This clonotype was observed many times. The chain recombines TRBV10-2 with TRBJ1-1, with 7 bases that match TRBD1. CDR1 is WSHSY, CDR2 SAAADI, per germline. There are 14 residues in the CDR3. The junction had 4 bases not matched to a gene; V was cut back by 5 bases and J by 1 base. The CDR3, as DNA: TGCGCCAGCAGTAAACAGGGGACGAACACTGAAGCTTTCTTT. It is translated as CASSKQGTNTEAFF.

The chain has TRBV20-1 and TRBJ1-3; D not resolved. Trimming pared 0 bases from V and 3 bases from J, leaving 9 bases between. Germline-derived CDR1 and CDR2 are DFQATT and SNEGSKA (reference sequence). This CDR3 contains 14 residues. The CDR3 sequence: CSARDPRGGNTIYF. The CDR3, as DNA: TGCAGTGCTAGAGATCCCCGGGGTGGAAACACCATATATTTT.

This clonotype has just a few counts. The chain carries TRBV29-1 and TRBJ2-5, with D perhaps TRBD2 (6 bases). V lost 7 bases to trimming and J lost 3 bases, with 9 bases between them. Looked up from germline, CDR1 is SQVTM and CDR2 is ANQGSEA. The CDR3 extends over 11 amino acids. CDR3: CSGGVEETQYF. In nucleotides, the CDR3 is TGCAGCGGGGGGGTTGAAGAGACCCAGTACTTC.

This clonotype was recorded once. Germline and junction disagree at one end, which may indicate a read error. V usage is TRBV10-2 and J usage is TRBJ2-7; TRBD2 aligns across 10 bases. Per the germline V gene, CDR1 is WSHSY and CDR2 is SAAADI. The CDR3 sequence is 17 residues long. The CDR3 sequence is CASSISGRAPAGYEQYF. For the CDR3, the DNA is TGTGCCAGTAGTATAAGCGGGAGGGCCCCGGCTGGATACGAGCAGTACTTC.

In nucleotides, the CDR3 is TGTGCCAGCGGCCGGACAGGGGGCTACGAGCAGTACTTC. It codes for CASGRTGGYEQYF. The chain links TRBV6-2 or TRBV6-3 to TRBJ2-7, with TRBD1 identical over 10 bases. V lost 8 bases, J lost 3 bases, and 4 bases stayed unmatched. CDR3 length equals 13 residues. Germline loops: CDR1 MNHEY, CDR2 SVGEGT.

This clonotype was observed many times. One end of the junction does not line up with germline, which may come from a read error. The chain links TRBV4-1 to TRBJ1-5; 7 bases are a match to TRBD1. CDR1 is MGHRA, CDR2 YSYEKL, per germline. The CDR3 runs to 15 residues. The CDR3 sequence: CANSQVTGEHQPQHF. CDR3 sequence (DNA): TGCGCCAACAGCCAAGTTACAGGGGAGCATCAGCCCCAGCATTTT.